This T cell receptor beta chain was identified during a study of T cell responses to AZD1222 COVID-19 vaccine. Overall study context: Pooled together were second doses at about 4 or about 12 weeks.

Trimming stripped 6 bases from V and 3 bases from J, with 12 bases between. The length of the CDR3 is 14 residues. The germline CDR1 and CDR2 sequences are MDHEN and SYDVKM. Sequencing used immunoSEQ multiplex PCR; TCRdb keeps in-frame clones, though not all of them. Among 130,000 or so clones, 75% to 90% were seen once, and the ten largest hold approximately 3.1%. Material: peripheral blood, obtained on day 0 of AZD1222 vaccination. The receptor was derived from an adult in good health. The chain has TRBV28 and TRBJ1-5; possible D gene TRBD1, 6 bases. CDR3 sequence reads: CASRFRDTNQPQHF. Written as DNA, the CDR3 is TGTGCCAGCAGGTTCCGGGACACCAATCAGCCCCAGCATTTT.